The clone carrying this T cell receptor beta chain came up a few times. Its antigen is undetermined. For the TCR beta CDR3, multiplex PCR with 32 V and 13 J primers performed the amplification. TCRdb analysed the multiplex PCR reads with MiXCR anew, one entry per CDR3 protein. The sample lists around 4,000 distinct CDR3 sequences, 25% to 35% seen once, with around an eighth in the top ten. This entry comes from a study of immune heterogeneity within non-small cell lung tumors. V was pared by 4 bases and J by 2 bases, with 6 bases of the junction left unmatched. This CDR3 contains 16 residues. Germline CDR1 reads MNHEY; CDR2 reads SVGEGT. The template for each sample was roughly 600 ng of genomic DNA, which had been extracted from bulk tumor tissue. Primary tumors were biopsied several times each, far apart, intraoperatively. Curative surgery was undertaken by patients, who had untreated, newly diagnosed non-small cell lung cancer.

General observations from the study: Recurring identical dominant CDR3 beta clonotypes were observed across tumor sites within a patient, together with site-unique high-frequency clones. Different patients shared few of their high-frequency T-cell receptor beta clonotypes. With local tumor mutational burden, local T-cell clonality showed a moderate but significant correlation (R 0.3 to 0.4).

The sequenced sample was lung tumor tissue. This chain connects TRBV6-2 or TRBV6-3 to TRBJ2-2, with TRBD1 matching over 8 bases. The receptor's source is a man aged 55 to 70 with non-small cell lung cancer. CDR3 amino acids: CASSSRGPFNTGELFF. CDR3 DNA sequence: TGTGCCAGCAGTTCCAGGGGGCCTTTTAACACCGGGGAGCTGTTTTTT.